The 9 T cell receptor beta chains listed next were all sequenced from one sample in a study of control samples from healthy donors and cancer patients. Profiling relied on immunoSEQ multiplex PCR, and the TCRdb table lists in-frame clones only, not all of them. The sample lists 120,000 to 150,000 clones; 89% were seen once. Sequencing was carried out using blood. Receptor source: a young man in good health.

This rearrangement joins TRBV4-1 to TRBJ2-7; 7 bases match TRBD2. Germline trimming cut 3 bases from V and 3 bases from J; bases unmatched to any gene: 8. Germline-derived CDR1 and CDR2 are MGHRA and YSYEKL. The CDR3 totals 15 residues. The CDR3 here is CASSHRSSGDYEQYF. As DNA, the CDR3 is TGCGCCAGCAGCCACAGGTCCAGCGGGGACTACGAGCAGTACTTC.

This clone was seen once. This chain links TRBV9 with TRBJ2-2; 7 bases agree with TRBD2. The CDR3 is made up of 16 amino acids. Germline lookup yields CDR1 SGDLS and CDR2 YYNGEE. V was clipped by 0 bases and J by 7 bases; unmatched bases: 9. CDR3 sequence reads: CASSVGGAGRNGELFF. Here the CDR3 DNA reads TGTGCCAGCAGCGTAGGTGGAGCGGGGCGGAACGGGGAGCTGTTTTTT.

The CDR3 sequence: CASGKGQAVNSPLHF. The CDR3 coding sequence is TGTGCCAGCGGAAAGGGACAGGCTGTTAATTCACCCCTCCACTTT. The chain recombines TRBV11-2 with TRBJ1-6; 8 positions agree with TRBD1. This CDR3 is built from 15 residues. Germline V gene sequence: CDR1 SGHAT, CDR2 FQNNGV. Losses at the gene ends were 8 bases for V and 6 bases for J; bases not matched to a gene: 9.

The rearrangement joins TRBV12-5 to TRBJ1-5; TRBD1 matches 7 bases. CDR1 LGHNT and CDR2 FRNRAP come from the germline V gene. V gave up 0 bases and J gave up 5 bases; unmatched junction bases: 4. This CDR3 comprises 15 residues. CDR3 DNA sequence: TGTGCTAGTGGTTTGGTGGACAGGTGGGATCAGCCCCAGCATTTT. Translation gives CASGLVDRWDQPQHF.

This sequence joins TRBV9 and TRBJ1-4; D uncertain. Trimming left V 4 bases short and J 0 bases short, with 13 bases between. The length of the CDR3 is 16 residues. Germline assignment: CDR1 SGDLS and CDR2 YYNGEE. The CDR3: CASSTGRRATNEKLFF. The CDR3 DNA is TGTGCCAGCAGCACCGGCCGGCGAGCAACTAATGAAAAACTGTTTTTT.

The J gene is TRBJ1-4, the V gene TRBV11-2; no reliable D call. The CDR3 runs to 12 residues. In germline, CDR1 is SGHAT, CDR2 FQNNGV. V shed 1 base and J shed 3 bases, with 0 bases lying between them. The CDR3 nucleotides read TGTGCCAGCAGCTTAGCTAATGAAAAACTGTTTTTT. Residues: CASSLANEKLFF.

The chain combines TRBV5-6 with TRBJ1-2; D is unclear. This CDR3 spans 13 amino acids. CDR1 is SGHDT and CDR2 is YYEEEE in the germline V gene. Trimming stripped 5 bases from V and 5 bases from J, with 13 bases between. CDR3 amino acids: CASSGMAAYGYTF. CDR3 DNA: TGTGCCAGCAGTGGTATGGCCGCTTATGGCTACACCTTC.

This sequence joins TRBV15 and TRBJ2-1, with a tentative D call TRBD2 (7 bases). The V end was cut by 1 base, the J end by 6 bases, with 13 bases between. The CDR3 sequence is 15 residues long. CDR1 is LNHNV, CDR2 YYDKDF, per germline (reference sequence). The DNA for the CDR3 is TGTGCCACCAGCAGAGGGGCGGGGGCAAGCAATGAGCAGTTCTTC. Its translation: CATSRGAGASNEQFF.

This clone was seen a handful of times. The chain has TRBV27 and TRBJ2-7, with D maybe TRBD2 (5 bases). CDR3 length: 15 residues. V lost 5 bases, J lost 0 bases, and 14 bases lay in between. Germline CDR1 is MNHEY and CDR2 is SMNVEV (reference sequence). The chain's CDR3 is CASSGGSLSSYEQYF. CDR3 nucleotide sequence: TGTGCCAGCAGTGGCGGGTCTCTGAGCTCCTACGAGCAGTACTTC.